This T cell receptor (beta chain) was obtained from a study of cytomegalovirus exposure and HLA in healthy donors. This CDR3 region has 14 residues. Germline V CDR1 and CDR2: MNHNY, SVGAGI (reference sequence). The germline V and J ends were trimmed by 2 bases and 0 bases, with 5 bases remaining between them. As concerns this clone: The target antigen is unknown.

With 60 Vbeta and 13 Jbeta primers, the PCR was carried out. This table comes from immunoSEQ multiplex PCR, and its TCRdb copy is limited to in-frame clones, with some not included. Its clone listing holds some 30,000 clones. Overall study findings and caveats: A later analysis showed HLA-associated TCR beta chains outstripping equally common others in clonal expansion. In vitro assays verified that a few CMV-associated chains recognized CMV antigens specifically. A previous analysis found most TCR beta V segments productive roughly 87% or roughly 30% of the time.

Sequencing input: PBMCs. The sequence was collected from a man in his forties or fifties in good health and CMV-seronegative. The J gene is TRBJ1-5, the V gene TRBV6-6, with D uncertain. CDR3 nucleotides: TGTGCCAGCAGTTACGTCTATAGCAATCAGCCCCAGCATTTT. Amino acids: CASSYVYSNQPQHF.